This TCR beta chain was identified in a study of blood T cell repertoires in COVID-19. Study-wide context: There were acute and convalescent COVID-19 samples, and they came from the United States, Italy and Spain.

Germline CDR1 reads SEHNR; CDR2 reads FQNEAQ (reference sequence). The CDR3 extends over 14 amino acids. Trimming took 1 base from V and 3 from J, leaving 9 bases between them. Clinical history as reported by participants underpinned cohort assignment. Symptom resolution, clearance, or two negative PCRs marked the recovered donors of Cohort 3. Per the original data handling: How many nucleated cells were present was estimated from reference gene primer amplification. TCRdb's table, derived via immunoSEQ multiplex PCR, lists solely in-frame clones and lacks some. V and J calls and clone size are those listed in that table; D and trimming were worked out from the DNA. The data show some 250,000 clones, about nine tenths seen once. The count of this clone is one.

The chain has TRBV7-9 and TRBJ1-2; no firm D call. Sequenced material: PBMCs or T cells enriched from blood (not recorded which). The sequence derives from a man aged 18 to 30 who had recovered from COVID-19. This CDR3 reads CASSLVSGDYGYTF. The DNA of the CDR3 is TGTGCCAGCAGCTTAGTTAGCGGGGACTATGGCTACACCTTC.